This T cell receptor beta chain was found in a study of identical twins. Via MiXCR, TCRdb re-called the 5' RACE reads, giving one row per CDR3 protein. The data hold about 1.7 million distinct CDR3 sequences, with less than 40% observed a single time. Germline assignment: CDR1 MDHEN and CDR2 SYDVKM. V was pared by 6 bases and J by 8 bases, with 10 bases of the junction left unmatched. This CDR3 has 16 amino acids. The chain recombines TRBV28 with TRBJ2-1; 13 bases are a match to TRBD2. Sequencing used cord blood. The sequence came from a newborn girl in good health. CDR3 loop: CASSLRTSGRGDEQFF. CDR3 DNA: TGTGCCAGCAGCCTCCGGACTAGCGGGAGAGGGGATGAGCAGTTCTTC.